This T cell receptor beta chain was sequenced during a study of blood T cell repertoires in COVID-19 (dated by TCRdb to the early 2020s). About the investigation overall: Samples covering the acute and convalescent phases of COVID-19 were provided by collaborators in the United States, Italy and Spain. The material from the prospective study consisted of cDNA or gDNA derived from T cells, B-cell-depleted T cells, or PBMCs. The dataset comprised deeply sampled blood TCRbeta repertoires from subjects exposed to, actively infected with, or recovered from COVID-19. The repertoires were released in a freely available public database meant as a resource for research on the immune response to SARS-CoV-2. Samples were obtained from the ongoing ImmuneRACE study (first 160 participants) and from approximately 1,200 subjects provided by 6 global collaborators. The sample metadata nearly always contained a de-identified subject ID, COVID-19 status, age in years and sex. Where HLA class I and class II types were available, the types were taken from metadata supplied by the sample provider, not from assay-based typing.

TCRbeta CDR3 regions were amplified from genomic DNA using the immunoSEQ Assay, a bias-controlled multiplex PCR. In the paper's pipeline: Within the assay, amplification of reference gene primers was used to estimate how many nucleated cells each sample contained. To quantify the absolute abundance of each unique TCRbeta CDR3 rearrangement, sequence reads were collapsed and filtered. For each sample, productive Simpson clonality was calculated as the square root of Simpson's diversity index over productive rearrangements. TCRdb's version of the immuneACCESS table is confined to in-frame rearrangements and falls short of the full clone set. An unresolved V gene accounts for under half of the shortfall where checked; the remainder is of unknown origin. V and J calls and clone size are given by that table; D and trimming were obtained from the DNA. This sample is represented by under 400,000 clones; 80% to 90% of them were singletons. The top ten constitute 8% to 13% of the sample.

At one collaborating source in Seattle, patients were enrolled during active infection and were followed longitudinally through the course of disease. Collaborating institutions collected whole blood in K2EDTA tubes following their own protocols. For TCRbeta analysis, collaborator samples were shipped as frozen whole blood, as isolated PBMCs, or as DNA extracted from either sample type. Overall results and qualifications from the work: How much clinical and demographic metadata was included differed by source and by participant, and the metadata was provided uncurated.

As encoded in the germline V gene, CDR1 is SGHRS while CDR2 is YFSETQ. V lost 4 bases and J lost 4 bases, and the count of bases not matched to a germline gene is 15. Measured from the cysteine to the phenylalanine, the CDR3 is 17 residues long. Of the read, only the CDR3 DNA is kept; its 51 bases are in frame from base 1. A single count supports this clone. It lacks a known antigen. No base quality values were provided; no much bigger clone lies one nucleotide off. The source of this sequence is a woman aged 25 to 45 with COVID-19, enrolled during active disease. Recombination linked TRBV5-1 to TRBJ2-5; 8 bases in the junction line up with TRBD2. What was sequenced was peripheral blood. CDR3 sequence: CASSPVLRGVVGETQYF. The nucleotide sequence is TGCGCCAGCAGCCCCGTGTTGCGGGGGGTGGTGGGAGAGACCCAGTACTTC.